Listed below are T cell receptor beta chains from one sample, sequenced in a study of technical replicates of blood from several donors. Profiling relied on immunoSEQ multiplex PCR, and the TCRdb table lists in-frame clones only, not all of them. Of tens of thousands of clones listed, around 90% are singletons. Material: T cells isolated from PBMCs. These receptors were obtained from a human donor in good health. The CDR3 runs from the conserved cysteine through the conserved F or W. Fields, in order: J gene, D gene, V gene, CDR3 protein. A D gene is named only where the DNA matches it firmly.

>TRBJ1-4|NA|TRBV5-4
CASSSGASEKLFF
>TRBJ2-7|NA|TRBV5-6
CASREGQAWDEQYF
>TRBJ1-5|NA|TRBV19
CASSSRRDQPQHF
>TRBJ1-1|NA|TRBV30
CAWSGPRGFGAEAFF
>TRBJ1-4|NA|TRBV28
CASSFGTPATNEKLFF
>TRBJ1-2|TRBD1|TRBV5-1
CASSLSRDSNYGYTF
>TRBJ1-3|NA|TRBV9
CASSATGSSGNTIYF
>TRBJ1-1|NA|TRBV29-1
CSVVVGGGTEAFF
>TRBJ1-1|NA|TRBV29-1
CSVEGGAMTEAFF
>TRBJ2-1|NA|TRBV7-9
CASSLISSPEGEQFF
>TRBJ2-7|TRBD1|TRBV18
CASGQGSYEQYF
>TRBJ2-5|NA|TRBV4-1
CASSFLARVETQYF
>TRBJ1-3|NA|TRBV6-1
CASSEGIYSGNTIYF
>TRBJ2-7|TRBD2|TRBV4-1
CASSQDTSGRIYEQYF
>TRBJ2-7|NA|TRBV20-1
CSAPFSYEQYF
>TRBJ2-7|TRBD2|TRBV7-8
CASSLGLAGSGGAYEQYF
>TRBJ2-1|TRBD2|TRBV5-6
CASSISLAGGYNEQFF
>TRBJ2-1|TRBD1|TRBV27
CASSPDRANEQFF
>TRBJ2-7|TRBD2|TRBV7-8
CASSLLGLAASISYEQYF
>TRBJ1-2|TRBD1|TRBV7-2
CASSSDSGTGLRGYTF
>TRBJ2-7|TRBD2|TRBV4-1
CASSQDAGLAGVVLYEQYF
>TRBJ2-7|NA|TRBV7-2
CASSNSRQYF
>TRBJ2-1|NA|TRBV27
CAVRDSYNEQFF
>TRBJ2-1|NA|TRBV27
CASGLTSNNEQFF
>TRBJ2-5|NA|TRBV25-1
CASHTQGTETQYF
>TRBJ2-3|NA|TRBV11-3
CASSPTRRAGTDTQYF
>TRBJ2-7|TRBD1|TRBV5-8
CASSPGTGSYEQYF
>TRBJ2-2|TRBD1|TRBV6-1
CASRRGHNTGELFF
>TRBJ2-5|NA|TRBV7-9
CASSLVGLTGKETQYF
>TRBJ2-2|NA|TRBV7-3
CASSFLGPGELFF
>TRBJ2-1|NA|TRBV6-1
CASSEAYRVNEQFF
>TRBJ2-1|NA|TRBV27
CASSLMAWHEQFF
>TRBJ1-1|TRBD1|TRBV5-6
CASSFETGGTSEAFF
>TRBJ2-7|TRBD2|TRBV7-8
CASLPLAGGPYEQYF
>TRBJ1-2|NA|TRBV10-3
CAIRAPRRLYYGYTF
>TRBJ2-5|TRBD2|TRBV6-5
CASTSGLGGSETQYF
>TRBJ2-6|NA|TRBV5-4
CASSLRAGANVLTF
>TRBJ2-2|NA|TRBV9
CASSFSGRSNTGELFF
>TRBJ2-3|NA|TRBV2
CASDLDSSSTDTQYF
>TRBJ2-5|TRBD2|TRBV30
CAWRTSGRETQYF
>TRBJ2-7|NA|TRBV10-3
CAISEPGRVGVEQYF
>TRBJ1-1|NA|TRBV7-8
CASSLDRALNTEAFF
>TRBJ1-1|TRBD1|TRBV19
CASSLRQGATEAFF
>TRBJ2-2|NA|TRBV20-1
CSARVRGELFF
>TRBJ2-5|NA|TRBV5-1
CASSLAGQGQETQYF
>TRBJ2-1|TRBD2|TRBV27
CASSFPLAGEQFF
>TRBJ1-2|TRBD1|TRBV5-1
CASSLARGTASPYGYTF
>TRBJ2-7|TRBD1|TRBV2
CASTRDRSTYEQYF